These 8 T cell receptor beta chains originate from one sample sequenced in a study of control samples from healthy donors and cancer patients. TCRdb's copy holds only in-frame clones and misses some; the assay was immunoSEQ multiplex PCR. The data hold about 42,000 clones, with around four fifths observed a single time. Sequences were obtained from blood. Source of these receptors: a man in his sixties in good health.

The chain is built from TRBV12-3 or TRBV12-4 and TRBJ1-1, with 7 bases matching TRBD1. This CDR3 is 13 amino acids long. Losses at the gene ends were 4 bases for V and 3 bases for J; bases not matched to a gene: 2. The CDR3 nucleotides read TGTGCCAGCAGTTCAGGGGGGTACACTGAAGCTTTCTTT. Translated, it gives CASSSGGYTEAFF.

The chain is built from TRBV5-1 and TRBJ2-2, with D perhaps TRBD1 (5 bases). The CDR3 extends over 15 amino acids. V shed 7 bases and J shed 4 bases, with 17 bases lying between them. The V gene's germline CDR1 is SGHRS and CDR2 YFSETQ. CDR3: CASRPGTGGTGELFF. DNA for the CDR3: TGCGCCAGCCGCCCCGGAACAGGTGGCACCGGGGAGCTGTTTTTT.

CDR3 loop: CSPAGGDYEQYF. CDR3 bases: TGCAGCCCCGCGGGGGGCGACTACGAGCAGTACTTC. The chain carries TRBV29-1 and TRBJ2-7; TRBD2 matches 8 bases. Germline values: CDR1 SQVTM, CDR2 ANQGSEA. J lost 3 bases, V lost 8 bases, and 6 bases had no gene match. CDR3 size: 12 residues.

The rearrangement uses TRBV9 and TRBJ2-1, with TRBD2 identical over 10 bases. J gave up 1 base and V 2 bases, and 0 bases lay outside the gene matches. The germline CDR1 and CDR2 sequences are SGDLS and YYNGEE. CDR3 length: 15 residues. The CDR3 spells CASSVSGGSYNEQFF. The DNA for the CDR3 is TGTGCCAGCAGCGTTAGCGGGGGGTCCTACAATGAGCAGTTCTTC.

The rearrangement links TRBV2 to TRBJ2-5; no firm D call. V lost 2 bases, J lost 7 bases, and 8 bases lay in between. The germline gives CDR1 SNHLY, CDR2 FYNNEI. The CDR3 runs 12 residues. The CDR3 is CASSELDLTQYF. The CDR3 DNA reads TGTGCCAGCAGTGAACTGGATCTGACCCAGTACTTC.

This clone was detected a few times. V gene TRBV18 combines with J gene TRBJ2-5; D is perhaps TRBD2 (7 bases). The CDR3 runs 15 residues. Trimming took 3 bases from V and 0 from J, leaving 11 bases between them. The germline gives CDR1 KGHSH, CDR2 LQKENI. The chain's CDR3 is CASSPRGGYQETQYF. Written as DNA, the CDR3 is TGTGCCAGCTCACCGCGCGGGGGCTACCAAGAGACCCAGTACTTC.

The chain has TRBV18 and TRBJ2-7; 7 nucleotides match TRBD1. V gave up 2 bases and J gave up 0 bases; unmatched junction bases: 7. The CDR3 extends over 16 amino acids. Per the germline V gene, CDR1 is KGHSH and CDR2 is LQKENI. CDR3 region: CASSPTTGVSSYEQYF. The CDR3 DNA reads TGTGCCAGCTCACCAACTACAGGGGTAAGCTCCTACGAGCAGTACTTC.

This clone was recorded only once. This sequence joins TRBV5-1 and TRBJ1-5, with a weak D call TRBD1 (6 bases). Germline V gene sequence: CDR1 SGHRS, CDR2 YFSETQ. This CDR3 comprises 19 residues. The V end lost 4 bases, the J end lost 0 bases, and 23 bases lay between the germline ends. The CDR3 is CASSLRQVSLRYSNQPQHF. The CDR3 DNA reads as TGCGCCAGCAGCCTTCGACAGGTTTCCCTACGGTATAGCAATCAGCCCCAGCATTTT.